Presented here are 3 T cell receptor beta chains from one specimen sequenced in a study of beta chain features in type 1 diabetes (dated by TCRdb to the late 2010s). On the study overall, not on this receptor specifically: A moderate but significant shortening of TCRB CDR3 length was observed in type 1 diabetes patients in all four CD4+ subsets.

No antigen has been identified for these receptors. The receptor library was made with the immunoSEQ multiplex PCR assay. The entire amount of isolated RNA was reverse transcribed using the High Capacity cDNA Reverse Transcription Kit, so the sequenced TCRB transcripts were expressed ones. The table was pulled from immuneACCESS by TCRdb, which kept in-frame rearrangements only. Such tables lose some clones; where checked, under half of the loss comes from unresolved V genes, and the rest has no known cause. This sample lists 630,000 or so clones; about 14% were detected once. The biggest ten clones account for 0.035% to 0.045% of the sample. The specimen was naive CD4+ T cells from blood. The cell subset or site label, as the study defines it: true naive CD4+ T cells. The receptors derive from a man younger than 35 with type 1 diabetes.

This chain connects TRBV7-3 to TRBJ2-1; unclear D gene. Trimming stripped 2 bases from V and 2 bases from J, with 7 bases between. Germline lookup yields CDR1 SGHTA and CDR2 FQGTGA. The CDR3 covers 14 residues. The CDR3 here is CASSLDRAYNEQFF. CDR3 DNA: TGTGCCAGCAGCTTAGACCGAGCCTACAATGAGCAGTTCTTC.

This clone was seen a single time. The gene calls are TRBV2 and TRBJ1-5; no clear D gene. Trimming stripped 2 bases from V and 0 bases from J, with 11 bases between. Germline CDR1 reads SNHLY; CDR2 reads FYNNEI. The length of the CDR3 is 16 residues. Written as DNA, the CDR3 is TGTGCCAGCAGTGAACCCCCCTGGTATAGCAATCAGCCCCAGCATTTT. As protein: CASSEPPWYSNQPQHF.

V is TRBV5-4 and J is TRBJ2-6; possibly TRBD1 or TRBD2 for D (5 bases each). CDR1 and CDR2 from the germline V gene are SGHNT and YYREEE (reference sequence). The V end lost 4 bases, the J end lost 2 bases, and 13 bases lay between the germline ends. The CDR3 has 16 amino acids. CDR3 sequence: CASSPRDDTGANVLTF. Here the CDR3 DNA reads TGTGCCAGCAGCCCTCGGGACGATACTGGGGCCAACGTCCTGACTTTC.